These T cell receptor beta chains were read from a single sample in a study of blood T cell repertoires in COVID-19. The method was immunoSEQ multiplex PCR; TCRdb's version includes in-frame clones alone and lacks a portion of them. The data contain some 60,000 clones, over 70% of them singletons. Sequenced material: peripheral blood. These receptors originate from a woman between 50 and 59 years old with active or convalescent COVID-19. Both conserved end residues are part of each CDR3. D genes are given only for firm matches. Some rows mark clone size as missing; the rest say once, few, many or name a class of expanded clone.

>once|TRBJ1-2|TRBV13|.
TGTGCCAGCACCCGACCGGGGGGCCACTATGGCTACACCTTC
CASTRPGGHYGYTF
>.|TRBJ2-1|TRBV5-1|TRBD2
TGCGCCAGCAGCCTATCCACCGGGAGGCGCCTTTCTGAGCAGTTCTTC
CASSLSTGRRLSEQFF
>.|TRBJ1-2|TRBV11-2|.
TGTGCCAGCAGCTATAACACGGGCTATGGCTACACCTTC
CASSYNTGYGYTF
>.|TRBJ2-2|TRBV7-9|.
TGTGCCAGCAGCCTCCAGGGGCTCACCGGGGAGCTGTTTTTT
CASSLQGLTGELFF
>few|TRBJ2-6|TRBV4-2|TRBD1
TGTGCCAGCAGCCTCGGGACAGGCAACTCTGGGGCCAACGTCCTGACTTTC
CASSLGTGNSGANVLTF
>.|TRBJ2-2|TRBV7-9|.
TGTGCCAGCAGATCATCCCGGGAGTTCAACACCGGGGAGCTGTTTTTT
CASRSSREFNTGELFF
>once|TRBJ2-1|TRBV24-1|TRBD2
TGTGCCACCAGTGATGTTAGCGGGGTAACCTACAATGAGCAGTTCTTC
CATSDVSGVTYNEQFF
>once|TRBJ2-1|TRBV21-1|.
TGTGCCAGCAGCCAGGGGCGGGAGAAGGGCTACAATGAGCAGTTCTTC
CASSQGREKGYNEQFF
>.|TRBJ1-5|TRBV27|.
TGTGCCAGCAGTTTCGTTTTCCCAGGGAATCAGCCCCAGCATTTT
CASSFVFPGNQPQHF
>.|TRBJ1-1|TRBV28|.
TGTGCCAGCAGTTTATTTCCCGGCACTGAAGCTTTCTTT
CASSLFPGTEAFF
>.|TRBJ2-3|TRBV4-2|.
TGTGCCAGCAGCCAAGAATGGGCCCGCACAGATACGCAGTATTTT
CASSQEWARTDTQYF
>.|TRBJ1-5|TRBV28|.
TGTGCCAGCACTGAAACAGGCCAGTACCAGCCCCAGCATTTT
CASTETGQYQPQHF
>.|TRBJ2-5|TRBV7-7|TRBD1
TGTGCCAGCAGCGAGGGGACAGGGGGCGGAGAGACCCAGTACTTC
CASSEGTGGGETQYF
>.|TRBJ2-1|TRBV19|TRBD2
TGTGCCAGTAGTATCAGCGGGAGGGCCCGAAATGAGCAGTTCTTC
CASSISGRARNEQFF
>.|TRBJ2-1|TRBV24-1|TRBD2
TGTGCCACCAGTGCTTATGGACTAGCGGGCCAAAATGAGCAGTTCTTC
CATSAYGLAGQNEQFF
>.|TRBJ1-4|TRBV30|TRBD1
TGTGCCTGGAGCCGAATCAACAGGGGCGGTGAAAAACTGTTTTTT
CAWSRINRGGEKLFF
>.|TRBJ1-6|TRBV5-6|.
TGTGCCAGCAGCTTGGAGGGGTTCTCCTATAATTCACCCCTCCACTTT
CASSLEGFSYNSPLHF
>few|TRBJ1-2|TRBV6-5|.
TGTGCCAGCAGCCAGAACGTGGCAGCTAACTATGGCTACACCTTC
CASSQNVAANYGYTF
>.|TRBJ1-6|TRBV4-1|.
TGCGCCAGCAGCCACCTTCGGGGAAATTCACCCCTCCACTTT
CASSHLRGNSPLHF
>few|TRBJ2-2|TRBV5-1|TRBD1
TGCGCCAGCAGTTCCGGGACAGGGGCCACCGGGGAGCTGTTTTTT
CASSSGTGATGELFF
>.|TRBJ2-1|TRBV19|TRBD2
TGTGCCAGTAGTAAAAGCGGGAGTAGGGGCGAGCAGTTCTTC
CASSKSGSRGEQFF
>.|TRBJ1-1|TRBV9|TRBD1
TGTGCCAGCAGCCCTCGACAGGGGCTGAACACTGAAGCTTTCTTT
CASSPRQGLNTEAFF
>.|TRBJ2-1|TRBV5-4|TRBD2
TGTGCCAGCAGCCCCGGGACTAGCGGGAGGGCCAGGGGCAATGAGCAGTTCTTC
CASSPGTSGRARGNEQFF
>.|TRBJ2-5|TRBV28|.
TGTGCCAGCAGTGATTTCAGGGCTGGGCAAGAGACCCAGTACTTC
CASSDFRAGQETQYF
>few|TRBJ2-2|TRBV19|.
TGTGCCAGTAGCGTAAAAACATTTGCCGGGGAGCTGTTTTTT
CASSVKTFAGELFF
>.|TRBJ2-7|TRBV3-1/TRBV3-2|.
TGTGCCAGCAGCCAAGGGCACAGGGAGTCCCACGAGCAGTACTTC
CASSQGHRESHEQYF
>.|TRBJ1-1|TRBV25-1|TRBD1
TGTGCCAGCAGCAAGGGACAGGGGGTTCCTGAAGCTTTCTTT
CASSKGQGVPEAFF
>.|TRBJ2-3|TRBV7-9|.
TGTGCCAGCAGCTTAACGCGGGGAAGCACAGATACGCAGTATTTT
CASSLTRGSTDTQYF
>.|TRBJ1-4|TRBV7-9|TRBD1
TGTGCCAGCAGCCCAAACCCCGGACAGGGGATTAGTGAAAAACTGTTTTTT
CASSPNPGQGISEKLFF
>.|TRBJ2-1|TRBV15|.
TGTGCCACCAGCAGTTTTGAGGACACCTCCTACAATGAGCAGTTCTTC
CATSSFEDTSYNEQFF
>.|TRBJ1-4|TRBV5-6|.
TGTGCCAGCAGCTTGGACAGTAATGAAAAACTGTTTTTT
CASSLDSNEKLFF
>few|TRBJ2-7|TRBV2|TRBD1
TGTGCCAGCACTCCTCGGGACAGAGACTACGAGCAGTACTTC
CASTPRDRDYEQYF
>.|TRBJ1-1|TRBV19|TRBD1
TGTGCCAGTGTCTGGACAGGGTCCACTGAAGCTTTCTTT
CASVWTGSTEAFF
>.|TRBJ2-3|TRBV27|TRBD2
TGTGCCAGCAGTTTCTCTAGCGGGCGCACAGATACGCAGTATTTT
CASSFSSGRTDTQYF
>.|TRBJ2-2|TRBV19|.
TGTGCCAGTACCCCCTGGGGAGGGAACACCGGGGAGCTGTTTTTT
CASTPWGGNTGELFF
>few|TRBJ2-7|TRBV7-9|TRBD1
TGTGCCAGCAGCTCCGGGACAGGGATGTACGAGCAGTACTTC
CASSSGTGMYEQYF
>.|TRBJ2-7|TRBV27|TRBD1
TGTGCCAGCAGGAAGGGACAGGGAAGCTACGAGCAGTACTTC
CASRKGQGSYEQYF
>.|TRBJ1-2|TRBV4-1|TRBD1
TGCGCCAGCAGCCAAACACGGACAGGCTCTAACTATGGCTACACCTTC
CASSQTRTGSNYGYTF
>.|TRBJ2-2|TRBV16|.
TGTGCCAGCAGCCTCCGTGGAGGGGCGACCGGGGAGCTGTTTTTT
CASSLRGGATGELFF
>.|TRBJ2-1|TRBV10-3|.
TGTGCCATCAGTGTCCCGAGCTCCTACAATGAGCAGTTCTTC
CAISVPSSYNEQFF
>.|TRBJ2-7|TRBV30|TRBD2
TGTGCCTGGAGTCCGGGACTAGCGGACGTCAGGGGTAAAGAGCAGTACTTC
CAWSPGLADVRGKEQYF
>.|TRBJ2-1|TRBV5-8|.
TGTGCCAGCAGCTTGGAGGGACTTAGCTCCTACAATGAGCAGTTCTTC
CASSLEGLSSYNEQFF
>.|TRBJ1-2|TRBV30|.
TGTGCCTGGAGTGTACTGGGGGCGGGTGGCTACACCTTC
CAWSVLGAGGYTF
>few|TRBJ2-1|TRBV9|.
TGTGCCAGCAGCCCCCGGACGGTCACTAGCTCCTACAATGAGCAGTTCTTC
CASSPRTVTSSYNEQFF
>.|TRBJ2-7|TRBV19|.
TGTGCCAGTAGTGAACAGGGCTCGAGCGAGCAGTACTTC
CASSEQGSSEQYF
>.|TRBJ2-7|TRBV7-9|.
TGTGCCAGCAGCCCGCGGGCCGGGGAGCGCACCTACGAGCAGTACTTC
CASSPRAGERTYEQYF
>.|TRBJ1-2|TRBV27|TRBD1
TGTGCCAGCAGATGGACAGGGGATCTCTATGGCTACACCTTC
CASRWTGDLYGYTF
>.|TRBJ2-6|TRBV7-2|TRBD2
TGTGCCAGCAGCTTAGCCCCGGGACTAGCGGGTGGGGCCAACGTCCTGACTTTC
CASSLAPGLAGGANVLTF
>.|TRBJ2-3|TRBV27|.
TGTGCCAGCAGTTTGAGGATAGGCGTGACAGATACGCAGTATTTT
CASSLRIGVTDTQYF
>many|TRBJ1-2|TRBV9|.
TGTGCCAGCAGCGTAGAGTCAGACTATGGCTACACCTTC
CASSVESDYGYTF
>.|TRBJ1-2|TRBV7-9|TRBD1
TGTGCCAGCAGCCCCGGGCCAGGGGGGAACTATGGCTACACCTTC
CASSPGPGGNYGYTF
>few|TRBJ2-3|TRBV5-1|TRBD1
TGCGCCAGCAGCTGGACAGGGGGCGGTGGCACAGATACGCAGTATTTT
CASSWTGGGGTDTQYF
>.|TRBJ1-5|TRBV6-2/TRBV6-3|.
TGTGCCAGCAGTCCAACCTCGGACAGTTCTGGGCCCCAGCATTTT
CASSPTSDSSGPQHF
>once|TRBJ1-4|TRBV15|.
TGTGCCACCAGCAGAGAAAACCCCCGGGAGGATGAAAAACTGTTTTTT
CATSRENPREDEKLFF
>.|TRBJ2-7|TRBV21-1|.
TGTGCCAGCAGCAAAAAAAAATCCGGCAGGGCGGACTACGAGCAGTACTTC
CASSKKKSGRADYEQYF